A selection of T cell receptor beta chains follows, all from one sample in a study of T-cell reconstitution after alpha-beta-depleted transplantation in children. TCRdb independently ran MiXCR on the PCR reads; one entry per CDR3 protein. Here the sample spans 300,000 to 350,000 distinct CDR3 sequences, about 17% being singletons. Material: PBMCs, mostly from graft donor cells, obtained 360 days after TCRalphabeta/CD19-depleted stem cell transplant. The source of these receptors is a male patient between 2 and 9 years old who had a stem cell transplant for acute lymphoblastic leukemia, so the T cells may come from the graft donor. Each CDR3 is given with its conserved first and last residue. The D gene is left open where the match is weak. A clone size is listed for some rows: how often the clone was seen (once, few, many), or a class if it is expanded.

NA | 16 | TRBJ2-7 | many | TRBV3-1 | CASSQDGGTSSYEQYF | TGTGCCAGCAGCCAAGATGGGGGAACAAGCTCCTACGAGCAGTACTTC
NA | 14 | TRBJ2-6 | few | TRBV29-1 | CSARVANGANVLTF | TGCAGCGCCCGAGTGGCGAACGGGGCCAACGTCCTGACTTTC
TRBD2 | 13 | TRBJ2-5 | few | TRBV6-1 | CASWDRGGETQYF | TGTGCCAGCTGGGATCGGGGGGGAGAGACCCAGTACTTC
TRBD2 | 18 | TRBJ2-2 | NA | TRBV5-1 | CASSLEGSGLAGVLELFF | TGCGCCAGCAGCTTGGAGGGCAGTGGACTAGCGGGCGTATTGGAGCTGTTTTTT
NA | 16 | TRBJ1-1 | few | TRBV4-3 | CASSPATTGSPTEAFF | TGCGCCAGCAGCCCGGCCACGACGGGGAGTCCCACTGAAGCTTTCTTT
TRBD2 | 22 | TRBJ2-1 | NA | TRBV11-3 | CASSLGGLLAGAIKGSYNEQFF | TGTGCCAGCAGCTTAGGGGGTCTACTAGCGGGAGCTATCAAGGGCTCCTACAATGAGCAGTTCTTC
TRBD1 | 20 | TRBJ2-6 | few | TRBV6-2/TRBV6-3 | CASSPFLTGASLSGANVLTF | TGTGCCAGCAGCCCTTTCCTGACAGGGGCTTCCCTCTCTGGGGCCAACGTCCTGACTTTC
TRBD1 | 16 | TRBJ2-5 | NA | TRBV29-1 | CSALKDRALRGETQYF | TGCAGCGCCTTAAAGGACAGGGCCCTGAGGGGGGAGACCCAGTACTTC
TRBD1 | 19 | TRBJ2-6 | many | TRBV4-1 | CASSHLTGTGVFGANVLTF | TGCGCCAGCAGCCACCTGACCGGGACAGGGGTTTTTGGGGCCAACGTCCTGACTTTC
NA | 18 | TRBJ2-1 | many | TRBV9 | CASSKRGVPRGVYNEQFF | TGTGCCAGCAGCAAACGCGGGGTGCCAAGGGGGGTATACAATGAGCAGTTCTTC